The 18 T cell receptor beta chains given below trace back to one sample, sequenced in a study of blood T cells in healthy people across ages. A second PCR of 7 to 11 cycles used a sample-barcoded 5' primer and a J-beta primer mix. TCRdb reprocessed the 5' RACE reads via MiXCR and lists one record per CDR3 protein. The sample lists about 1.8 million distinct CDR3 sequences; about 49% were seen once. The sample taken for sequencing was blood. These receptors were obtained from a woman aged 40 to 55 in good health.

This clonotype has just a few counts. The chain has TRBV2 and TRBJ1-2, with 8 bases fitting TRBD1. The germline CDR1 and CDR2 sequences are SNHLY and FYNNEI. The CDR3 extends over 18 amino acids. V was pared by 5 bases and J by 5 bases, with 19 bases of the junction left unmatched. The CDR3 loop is CASSRAGTGITGRYGYTF. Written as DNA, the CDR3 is TGTGCCAGCAGTCGAGCCGGGACAGGCATTACTGGGCGGTATGGCTACACCTTC.

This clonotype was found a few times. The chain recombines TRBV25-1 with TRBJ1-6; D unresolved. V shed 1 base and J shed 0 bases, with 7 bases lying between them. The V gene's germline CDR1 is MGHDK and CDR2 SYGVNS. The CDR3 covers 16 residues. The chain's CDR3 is CASSESGSSYNSPLHF. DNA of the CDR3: TGTGCCAGCAGTGAATCAGGAAGCTCCTATAATTCACCCCTCCACTTT.

CDR3 sequence: CSVRGHGELFF. As DNA, the CDR3 is TGCAGTGTCAGGGGGCACGGGGAGCTGTTTTTT. The chain employs TRBV20-1 and TRBJ2-2; TRBD1 agrees at 8 bases. The CDR3 extends over 11 amino acids. The V gene's germline CDR1 is DFQATT and CDR2 SNEGSKA (reference sequence). V shed 7 bases and J 7 bases; nucleotides not matched to a gene: 2.

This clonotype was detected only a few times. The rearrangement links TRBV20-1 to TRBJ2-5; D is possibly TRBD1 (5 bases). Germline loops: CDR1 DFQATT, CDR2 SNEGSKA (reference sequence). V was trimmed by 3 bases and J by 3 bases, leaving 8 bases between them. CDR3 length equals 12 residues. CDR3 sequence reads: CSARGRKETQYF. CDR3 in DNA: TGCAGTGCTAGGGGGCGTAAAGAGACCCAGTACTTC.

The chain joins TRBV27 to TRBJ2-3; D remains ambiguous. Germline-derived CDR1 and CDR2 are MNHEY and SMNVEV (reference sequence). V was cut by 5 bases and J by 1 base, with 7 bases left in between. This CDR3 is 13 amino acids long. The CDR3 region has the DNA TGTGCCAGCAGTGCCGCGGGCACAGATACGCAGTATTTT. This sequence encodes CASSAAGTDTQYF.

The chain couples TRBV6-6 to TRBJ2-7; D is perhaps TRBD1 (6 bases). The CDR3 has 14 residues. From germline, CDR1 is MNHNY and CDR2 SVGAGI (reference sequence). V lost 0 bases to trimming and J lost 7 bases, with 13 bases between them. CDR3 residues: CASSYSSLRGEQYF. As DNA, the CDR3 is TGTGCCAGCAGTTACTCGTCATTGAGGGGGGAGCAGTACTTC.

Here the CDR3 reads CASSLAGLSSYEQYF. CDR3 DNA: TGTGCCAGCAGCTTAGCCGGATTAAGCTCCTACGAGCAGTACTTC. V is TRBV7-9 and J is TRBJ2-7, with D hard to call. Germline loops: CDR1 SEHNR, CDR2 FQNEAQ (reference sequence). Trimming pared 0 bases from V and 0 bases from J, leaving 9 bases between. The CDR3 consists of 15 residues.

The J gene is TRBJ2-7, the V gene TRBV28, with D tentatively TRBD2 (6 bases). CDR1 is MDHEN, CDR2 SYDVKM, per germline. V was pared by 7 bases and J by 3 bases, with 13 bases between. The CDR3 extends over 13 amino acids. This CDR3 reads CASNARGLYEQYF. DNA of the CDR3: TGTGCCAGCAATGCGAGGGGACTCTACGAGCAGTACTTC.

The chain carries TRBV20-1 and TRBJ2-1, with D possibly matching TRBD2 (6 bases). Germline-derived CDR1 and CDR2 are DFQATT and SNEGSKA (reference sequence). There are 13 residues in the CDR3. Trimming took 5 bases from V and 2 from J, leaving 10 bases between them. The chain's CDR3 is CSAVGGAYNEQFF. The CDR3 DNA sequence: TGCAGTGCTGTCGGAGGGGCCTACAATGAGCAGTTCTTC.

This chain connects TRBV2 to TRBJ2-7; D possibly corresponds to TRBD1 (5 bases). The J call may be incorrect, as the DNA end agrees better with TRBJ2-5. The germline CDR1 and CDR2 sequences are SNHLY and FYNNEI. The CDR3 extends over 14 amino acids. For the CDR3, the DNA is TGTGCCAGCAGTGAAGCGTTATCGCAGGGGACCCAGTACTTC. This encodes CASSEALSQGTQYF.

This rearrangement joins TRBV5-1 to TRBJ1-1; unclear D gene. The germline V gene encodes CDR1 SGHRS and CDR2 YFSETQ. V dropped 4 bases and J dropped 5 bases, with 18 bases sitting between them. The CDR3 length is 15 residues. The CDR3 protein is CASSVPGGLGTEAFF. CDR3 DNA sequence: TGCGCCAGCAGCGTTCCGGGAGGGCTTGGGACTGAAGCTTTCTTT.

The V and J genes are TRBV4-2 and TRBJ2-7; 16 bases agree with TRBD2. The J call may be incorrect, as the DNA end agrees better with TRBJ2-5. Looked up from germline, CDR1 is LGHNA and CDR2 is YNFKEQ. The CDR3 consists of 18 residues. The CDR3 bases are TGTGCCAGCAGCCAAGCCGGGACTAGCGGGGGGGTTTTTGAGACCCAGTACTTC. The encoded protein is CASSQAGTSGGVFETQYF.

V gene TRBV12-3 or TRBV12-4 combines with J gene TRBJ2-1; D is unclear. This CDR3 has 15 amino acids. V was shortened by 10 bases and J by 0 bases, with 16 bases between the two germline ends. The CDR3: CANSPNPSSYNEQFF. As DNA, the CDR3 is TGTGCCAACAGCCCTAACCCAAGCTCCTACAATGAGCAGTTCTTC.

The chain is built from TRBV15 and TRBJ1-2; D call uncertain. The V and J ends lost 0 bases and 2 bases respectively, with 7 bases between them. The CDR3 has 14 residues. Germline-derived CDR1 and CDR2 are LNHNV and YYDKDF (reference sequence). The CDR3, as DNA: TGTGCCACCAGCAGAGAAGGGCCGAACTATGGCTACACCTTC. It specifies CATSREGPNYGYTF.

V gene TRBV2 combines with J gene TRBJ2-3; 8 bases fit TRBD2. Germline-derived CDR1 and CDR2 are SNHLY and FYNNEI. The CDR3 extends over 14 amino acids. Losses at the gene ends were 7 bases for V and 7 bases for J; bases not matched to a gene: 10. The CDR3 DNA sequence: TGTGCCAGCACCGGGGGGGACCTCAGGAATACGCAGTATTTT. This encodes CASTGGDLRNTQYF.

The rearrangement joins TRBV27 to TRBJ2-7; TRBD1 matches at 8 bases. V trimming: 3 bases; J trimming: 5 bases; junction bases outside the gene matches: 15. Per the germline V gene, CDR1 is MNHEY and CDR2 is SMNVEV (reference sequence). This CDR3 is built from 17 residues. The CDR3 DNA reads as TGTGCCAGCAGTTTCCGACTCGCGACAGGGGCAAAAAACGAGCAGTACTTC. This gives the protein CASSFRLATGAKNEQYF.

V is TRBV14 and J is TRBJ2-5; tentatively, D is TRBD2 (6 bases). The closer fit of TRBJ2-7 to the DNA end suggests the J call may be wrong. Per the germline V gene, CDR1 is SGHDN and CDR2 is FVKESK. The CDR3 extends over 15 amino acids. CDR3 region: CASSPVWREAHEQYF. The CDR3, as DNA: TGTGCCAGCAGCCCCGTGTGGAGGGAAGCCCACGAGCAGTACTTC.

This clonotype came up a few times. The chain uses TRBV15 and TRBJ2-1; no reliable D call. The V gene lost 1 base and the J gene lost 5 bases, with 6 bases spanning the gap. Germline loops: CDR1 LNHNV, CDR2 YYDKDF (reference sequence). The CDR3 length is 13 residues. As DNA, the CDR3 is TGTGCCACCAGCAGAGGACCAGACAATGAGCAGTTCTTC. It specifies CATSRGPDNEQFF.